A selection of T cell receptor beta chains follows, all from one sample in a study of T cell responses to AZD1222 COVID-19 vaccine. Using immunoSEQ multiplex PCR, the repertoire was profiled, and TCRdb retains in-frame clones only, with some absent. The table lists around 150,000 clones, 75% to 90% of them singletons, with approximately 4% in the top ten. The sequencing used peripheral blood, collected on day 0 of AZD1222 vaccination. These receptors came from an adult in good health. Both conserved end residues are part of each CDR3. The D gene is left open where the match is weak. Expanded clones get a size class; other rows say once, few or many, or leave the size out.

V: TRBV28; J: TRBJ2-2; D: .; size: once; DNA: TGTGCCAGCAGTTTATTGGCAGCAAACACCGGGGAGCTGTTTTTT; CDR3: CASSLLAANTGELFF
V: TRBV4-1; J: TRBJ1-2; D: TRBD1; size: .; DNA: TGCGCCAGCAGCCGCGGGACAGGGGGAGCTAACTATGGCTACACCTTC; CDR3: CASSRGTGGANYGYTF
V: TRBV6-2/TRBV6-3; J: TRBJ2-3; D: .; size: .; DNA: TGTGCCAGCAGTTACCAGTGGGGGCCAGGGACAGATACGCAGTATTTT; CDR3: CASSYQWGPGTDTQYF
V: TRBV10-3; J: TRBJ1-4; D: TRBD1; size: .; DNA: TGTGCCATCAGGGAGGACAGGGAGAATGAAAAACTGTTTTTT; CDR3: CAIREDRENEKLFF
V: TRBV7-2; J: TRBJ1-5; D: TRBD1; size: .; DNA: TGTGCCAGCAGCTTAGGGGACAGGGTATCCAATCAGCCCCAGCATTTT; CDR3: CASSLGDRVSNQPQHF
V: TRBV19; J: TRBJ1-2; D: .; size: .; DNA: TGTGCCAGTAGTACACAGGGTACAATCGAGGACTATGGCTACACCTTC; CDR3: CASSTQGTIEDYGYTF
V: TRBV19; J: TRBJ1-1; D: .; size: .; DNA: TGTGCCAGTAGTCCCCCCTCGAGGACTGAAGCTTTCTTT; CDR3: CASSPPSRTEAFF
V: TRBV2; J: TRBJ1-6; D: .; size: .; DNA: TGTGCCAGCAGAGGGGGGGCCAGTTCACCCCTCCACTTT; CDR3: CASRGGASSPLHF
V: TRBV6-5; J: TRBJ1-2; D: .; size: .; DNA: TGTGCCAGCAGTTACGGTGGGCAGGGTGGCTACACCTTC; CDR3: CASSYGGQGGYTF
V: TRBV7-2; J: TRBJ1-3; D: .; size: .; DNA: TGTGCCAGCAACCCTCAGCACTCTGGAAACACCATATATTTT; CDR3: CASNPQHSGNTIYF
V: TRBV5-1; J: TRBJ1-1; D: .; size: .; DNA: TGCGCCAGCAGGGATGGGGGGTGGCTGACAGATGAAGCTTTCTTT; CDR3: CASRDGGWLTDEAFF
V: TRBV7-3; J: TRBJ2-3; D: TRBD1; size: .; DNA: TGTGCCAGCAGCCGGGACAGAGGCACAGATACGCAGTATTTT; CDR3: CASSRDRGTDTQYF
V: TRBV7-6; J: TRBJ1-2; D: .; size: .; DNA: TGTGCCAGCAGCTCCGGGACGCCCCTCGCAAATGGCTACACCTTC; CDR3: CASSSGTPLANGYTF
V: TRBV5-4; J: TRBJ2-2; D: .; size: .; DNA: TGTGCCAGCAGCTTTGGGGTACAGAACACCGGGGAGCTGTTTTTT; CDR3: CASSFGVQNTGELFF
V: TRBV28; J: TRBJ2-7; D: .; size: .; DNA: TGTGCCAGCAGTCCTCCCAATGGCAGACCCTACGAGCAGTACTTC; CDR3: CASSPPNGRPYEQYF
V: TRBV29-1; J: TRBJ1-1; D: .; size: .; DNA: TGCAGCGTGGGCTACCGACGGAACACTGAAGCTTTCTTT; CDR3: CSVGYRRNTEAFF
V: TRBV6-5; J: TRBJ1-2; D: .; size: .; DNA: TGTGCCAGCAGCCCCAGGTGGGGCTACACCTTC; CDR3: CASSPRWGYTF
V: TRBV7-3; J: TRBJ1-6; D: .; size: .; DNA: TGTGCCAGCAGCTTAACGCAGGATTCACCCCTCCACTTT; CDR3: CASSLTQDSPLHF
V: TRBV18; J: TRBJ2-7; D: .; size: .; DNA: TGTGCCAGCTCCCTCAGGGGTGGCGAGCAGTACTTC; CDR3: CASSLRGGEQYF
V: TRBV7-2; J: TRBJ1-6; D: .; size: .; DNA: TGTGCCAGCAGCTTAGGGTTAAGAAGTCATTCACCCCTCCACTTT; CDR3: CASSLGLRSHSPLHF
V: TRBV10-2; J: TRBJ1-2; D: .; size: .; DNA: TGCGCCAGCAGTGAGTCGATGCCAGGGAGGTATGGCTACACCTTC; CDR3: CASSESMPGRYGYTF
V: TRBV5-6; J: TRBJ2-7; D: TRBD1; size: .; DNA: TGTGCCAGCAGCTTGGCCGCAAATACAGGGGGCGGGCAGTACTTC; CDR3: CASSLAANTGGGQYF
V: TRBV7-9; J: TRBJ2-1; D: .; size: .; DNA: TGTGCCAGCAGCTTCGATCCGTTGCGGCAGTTCTTC; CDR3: CASSFDPLRQFF
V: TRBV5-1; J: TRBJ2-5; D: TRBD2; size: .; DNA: TGCGCCAGCAGCACAGGACTAGCGGGGGGAAGGCAAGAGACCCAGTACTTC; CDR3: CASSTGLAGGRQETQYF
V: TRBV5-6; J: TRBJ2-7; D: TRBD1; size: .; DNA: TGTGCCAGCAGCGGCACAGGGGCCCTCTACGAGCAGTACTTC; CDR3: CASSGTGALYEQYF
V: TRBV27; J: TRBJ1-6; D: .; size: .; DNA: TGTGCCAGCAGTGTCGGCAGGGGCAATTCACCCCTCCACTTT; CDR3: CASSVGRGNSPLHF
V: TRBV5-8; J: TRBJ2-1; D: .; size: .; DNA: TGTGCCAGCAGCTTAAGGCCCCCGAGGGCCAATGAGCAGTTCTTC; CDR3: CASSLRPPRANEQFF
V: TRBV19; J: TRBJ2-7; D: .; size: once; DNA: TGTGCCAGTAGTATAGAAGACGGATACGAGCAGTACTTC; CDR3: CASSIEDGYEQYF
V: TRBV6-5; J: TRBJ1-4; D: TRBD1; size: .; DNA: TGTGCCAGCAGTTCCCGGACAGGATCAACTAATGAAAAACTGTTTTTT; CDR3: CASSSRTGSTNEKLFF
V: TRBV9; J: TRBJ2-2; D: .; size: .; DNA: TGTGCCAGCAGCGGACGGGAAGCAGGTAACACCGGGGAGCTGTTTTTT; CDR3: CASSGREAGNTGELFF
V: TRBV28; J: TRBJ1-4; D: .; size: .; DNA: TGTGCCAGCAGTTTTCGGTCGGACGAAAAACTGTTTTTT; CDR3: CASSFRSDEKLFF
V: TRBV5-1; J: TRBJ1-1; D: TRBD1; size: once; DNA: TGCGCCAGCAGCCTAGGACAGGAGCTACCCCGCCCTGAAGCTTTCTTT; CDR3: CASSLGQELPRPEAFF
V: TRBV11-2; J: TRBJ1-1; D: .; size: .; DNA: TGTGCCAGCAGCTTAGTTAGGACAGAAGCTTTCTTT; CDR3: CASSLVRTEAFF
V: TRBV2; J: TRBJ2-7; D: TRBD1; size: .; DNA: TGTGCCAGCAGTGCTCAAAGGGGACAGGGCTACGAGCAGTACTTC; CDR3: CASSAQRGQGYEQYF
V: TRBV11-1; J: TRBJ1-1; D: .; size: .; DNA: TGTGCCAGCAGCTTAGAATGGATGAACACTGAAGCTTTCTTT; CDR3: CASSLEWMNTEAFF
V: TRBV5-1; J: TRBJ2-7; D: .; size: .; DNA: TGCGCCAGCAGCTTTGAGGATGGCTACGAGCAGTACTTC; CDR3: CASSFEDGYEQYF
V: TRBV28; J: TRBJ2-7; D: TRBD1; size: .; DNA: TGTGCCAGTGAGCAAGACAGGGGGCTCTACGAGCAGTACTTC; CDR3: CASEQDRGLYEQYF
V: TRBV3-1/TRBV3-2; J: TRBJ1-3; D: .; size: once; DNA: TGTGCCAGCAGCCAAATGATGATCTCTGGAAACACCATATATTTT; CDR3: CASSQMMISGNTIYF
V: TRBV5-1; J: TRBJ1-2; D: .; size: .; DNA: TGCGCCAGCAGCTTGGAAGATCGGGGTGTCGGCCGGGATGGCTACACCTTC; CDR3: CASSLEDRGVGRDGYTF
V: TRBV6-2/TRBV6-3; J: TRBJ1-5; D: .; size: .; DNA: TGTGCCAGCAGCCCTCGGGGGGCCCCAATGCGGGGTCAGCCCCAGCATTTT; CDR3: CASSPRGAPMRGQPQHF
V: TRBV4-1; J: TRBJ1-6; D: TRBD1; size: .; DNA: TGCGCCAGCAGCCCGGGGACAGTAAATTCACCCCTCCACTTT; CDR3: CASSPGTVNSPLHF
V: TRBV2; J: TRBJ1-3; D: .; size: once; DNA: TGTGCCTCGGGGGGAAACACCATATATTTT; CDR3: CASGGNTIYF
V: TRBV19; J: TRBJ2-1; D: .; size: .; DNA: TGTGCCAGCCTCCGGATCCCCGACAATGAGCAGTTCTTC; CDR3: CASLRIPDNEQFF
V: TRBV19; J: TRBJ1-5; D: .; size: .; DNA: TGTGCCAGTAGTATCCAGAGAAATCAGCCCCAGCATTTT; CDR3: CASSIQRNQPQHF
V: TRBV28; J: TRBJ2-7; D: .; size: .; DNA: TGTGCCAGCAGTTTATTAGGGACGGTACCCTACGAGCAGTACTTC; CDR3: CASSLLGTVPYEQYF
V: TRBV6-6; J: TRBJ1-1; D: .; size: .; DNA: TGTGCCAGCAGTTACTATTCGTCAGTATCAGGTGAAGCTTTCTTT; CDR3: CASSYYSSVSGEAFF
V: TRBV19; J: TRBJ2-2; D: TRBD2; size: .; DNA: TGTGCCAGTAGTCCCCCTCATAGCGGGGGGCTCCTAGGGGTGACCGGGGAGCTGTTTTTT; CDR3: CASSPPHSGGLLGVTGELFF
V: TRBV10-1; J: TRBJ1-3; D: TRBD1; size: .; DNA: TGCGCCAGCAGTGAGTCTCGACAGGGCTCCGGAAACACCATATATTTT; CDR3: CASSESRQGSGNTIYF
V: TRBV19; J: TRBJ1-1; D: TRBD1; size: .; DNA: TGTGCCAGTAGTATAGGGACAGGGGGTAACACTGAAGCTTTCTTT; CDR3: CASSIGTGGNTEAFF
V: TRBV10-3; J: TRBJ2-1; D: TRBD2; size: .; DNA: TGTGCCATCAGTGAGTCCGGGGGGGGCCGGTTCCATGAGCAGTTCTTC; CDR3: CAISESGGGRFHEQFF
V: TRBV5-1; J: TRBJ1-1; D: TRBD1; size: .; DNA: TGCGCCAGCAGCTTGCGGGGGACAGAAAGTGGTGAAGCTTTCTTT; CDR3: CASSLRGTESGEAFF
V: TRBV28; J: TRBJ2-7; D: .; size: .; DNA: TGTGCCAGCAGTTTAGGCAGCTCCCTCGAGCAGTACTTC; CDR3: CASSLGSSLEQYF
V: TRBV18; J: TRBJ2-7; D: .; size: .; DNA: TGTGCCAGCTCACGGGAACAGGGCTACGAGCAGTACTTC; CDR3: CASSREQGYEQYF